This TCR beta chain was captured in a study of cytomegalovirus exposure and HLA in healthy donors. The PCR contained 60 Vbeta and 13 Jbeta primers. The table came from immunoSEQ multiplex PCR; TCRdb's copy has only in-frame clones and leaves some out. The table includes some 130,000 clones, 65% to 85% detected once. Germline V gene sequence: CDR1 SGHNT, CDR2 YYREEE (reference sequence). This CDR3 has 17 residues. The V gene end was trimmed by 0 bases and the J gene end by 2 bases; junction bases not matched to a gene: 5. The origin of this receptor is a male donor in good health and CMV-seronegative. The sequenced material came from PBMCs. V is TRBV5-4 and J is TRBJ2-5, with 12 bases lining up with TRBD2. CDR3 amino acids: CASSLAKGTSGQETQYF. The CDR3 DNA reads TGTGCCAGCAGCTTGGCCAAAGGGACTAGCGGGCAAGAGACCCAGTACTTC.